Listed below are T cell receptor beta chains from one sample, sequenced in a study of post-analysis software for immune sequencing data. One entry per CDR3 protein results from TCRdb running MiXCR on the PCR reads. This sample carries 750,000 to 950,000 distinct CDR3 sequences, approximately 50% of them seen once, and the ten largest clones take over 4%. Sequenced input: blood. The receptors come from a girl aged 5-17 years with multiple sclerosis. CDR3s include the opening cysteine and the closing phenylalanine or tryptophan. D genes are given only for firm matches. Clone size, where shown, is once, few, many, or a class for clones that have expanded.

clone_size	v_call	j_call	d_call	cdr3_length	cdr3_nt	cdr3_aa
-	TRBV4-1	TRBJ2-2	TRBD2	19	TGCGCCAGCAGCCAAGATCTGGAGGAGCGGGGGGGCCTCACCGGGGAGCTGTTTTTT	CASSQDLEERGGLTGELFF
-	TRBV25-1	TRBJ1-2	-	16	TGTGCCAGCAGGGGAGTAGACAGAGACACTATTCGGGGCTACACCTTC	CASRGVDRDTIRGYTF
few	TRBV7-8	TRBJ2-7	-	14	TGTGCCAGCAGCCCTCGCGTATCTACCTACGAGCAGTACTTC	CASSPRVSTYEQYF
-	TRBV12-3/TRBV12-4	TRBJ2-7	-	15	TGTGCCAGCAGGCTAAAGGGAGAGGGGGGCTACGAGCAGTACTTC	CASRLKGEGGYEQYF
-	TRBV6-5	TRBJ2-1	TRBD1	15	TGTGCCAGCAGAGCAGGGGGTCCCTCCTACAATGAGCAGTTCTTC	CASRAGGPSYNEQFF
-	TRBV6-1	TRBJ2-1	TRBD2	15	TGTGCCAGCGGCCCCGGGACTAGCATGGGCAATGAGCAGTTCTTC	CASGPGTSMGNEQFF
-	TRBV12-3/TRBV12-4	TRBJ2-3	TRBD2	16	TGTGCCAGCAGACCCTTAGCGGGGGGCCCTACAGATACGCAGTATTTT	CASRPLAGGPTDTQYF
-	TRBV6-5	TRBJ2-5	TRBD2	16	TGTGCCAGCAGTTACTTAGCGGGGGGGCCACAAGAGACCCAGTACTTC	CASSYLAGGPQETQYF
once	TRBV12-3/TRBV12-4	TRBJ1-2	TRBD1	13	TGTGCCAGCAGTTACAGGGGGGAGAGGGGCTACACCTTC	CASSYRGERGYTF
few	TRBV12-3/TRBV12-4	TRBJ2-4	-	16	TGTGCCAGCAGTTCGCTGGGGCCTAGGGCCAAAAACATTCAGTACTTC	CASSSLGPRAKNIQYF
-	TRBV4-1	TRBJ2-5	-	16	TGCGCCAGCAGCCAACACGGACCGATGAACCAAGAGACCCAGTACTTC	CASSQHGPMNQETQYF
few	TRBV5-1	TRBJ2-3	-	14	TGCGCCAGCAGCTTGCAGGGTTGGGCAGATACGCAGTATTTT	CASSLQGWADTQYF
-	TRBV15	TRBJ2-4	-	15	TGTGCCACCAGCAGAAGGACAGCAGCCAAAAACATTCAGTACTTC	CATSRRTAAKNIQYF
-	TRBV20-1	TRBJ2-4	-	14	TGCAGTGCTAGAGATAGAGTAGCCAAAAACATTCAGTACTTC	CSARDRVAKNIQYF
-	TRBV2	TRBJ2-1	TRBD2	13	TGTGCCAGCAGAGCGGGAACCCCTCACGAGCAGTTCTTC	CASRAGTPHEQFF
-	TRBV5-1	TRBJ2-1	-	18	TGCGCCAGCAGCTTACGACTGTGGCCAGGGGGGGCAAACAATGAGCAGTTCTTC	CASSLRLWPGGANNEQFF
-	TRBV12-3/TRBV12-4	TRBJ2-1	-	15	TGTGCCAGCAGTCTCCGGGCCTTTTCCTACAATGAGCAGTTCTTC	CASSLRAFSYNEQFF
-	TRBV15	TRBJ1-2	-	15	TGTGCCACCAGCAGAGATCATAGCAAGACCTATGGCTACACCTTC	CATSRDHSKTYGYTF
-	TRBV20-1	TRBJ1-2	TRBD1	13	TGCAGTGCTACGGGGACAGCAAGCTATGGCTACACCTTC	CSATGTASYGYTF
-	TRBV7-2	TRBJ2-4	TRBD2	14	TGTGCCAGCAGCTTAGAACTAGCGGAAAACATTCAGTACTTC	CASSLELAENIQYF
-	TRBV4-1	TRBJ2-1	TRBD1	14	TGCGCCAGCAGCGAGGGACAGGCACGCAATGAGCAGTTCTTC	CASSEGQARNEQFF
-	TRBV2	TRBJ2-5	TRBD2	15	TGTGCCAGCTCTAGACTAGCGGTTGATCAAGAGACCCAGTACTTC	CASSRLAVDQETQYF
once	TRBV5-1	TRBJ2-6	TRBD1	19	TGCGCCAGCAGCTTGGATCCCGGGACAGGGCGCTCTGGGGCCAACGTCCTGACTTTC	CASSLDPGTGRSGANVLTF
-	TRBV29-1	TRBJ2-6	-	15	TGCAGCGTTGTTACTAGCTATTCTGGGGCCAACGTCCTGACTTTC	CSVVTSYSGANVLTF
-	TRBV12-3/TRBV12-4	TRBJ2-1	TRBD2	17	TGTGCCAGCAGCGCCGTAGGGACTAGCGGTATTTACAATGAGCAGTTCTTC	CASSAVGTSGIYNEQFF
few	TRBV11-2	TRBJ2-3	-	17	TGTGCCAGCAGCCCCCCTAGGCAGAGACCTAGCACAGATACGCAGTATTTT	CASSPPRQRPSTDTQYF
-	TRBV12-3/TRBV12-4	TRBJ2-2	-	13	TGTGCCAGCAGTTTGAGGGGGACCGGGGAGCTGTTTTTT	CASSLRGTGELFF
-	TRBV20-1	TRBJ1-2	-	13	TGCAGTGCCCCGCCGCAGGCTAACTATGGCTACACCTTC	CSAPPQANYGYTF
once	TRBV5-1	TRBJ2-1	TRBD1	13	TGCGCCAGCAGCATACCGACAGGGCGGGAGCAGTTCTTC	CASSIPTGREQFF
-	TRBV20-1	TRBJ2-1	-	15	TGCAGTACTAGGGGCATGGGGCGCTCCTACAATGAGCAGTTCTTC	CSTRGMGRSYNEQFF
-	TRBV28	TRBJ1-4	TRBD1	14	TGTGCCAGCACCAACAGGGGAAGAGGGGAAAAACTGTTTTTT	CASTNRGRGEKLFF
-	TRBV5-1	TRBJ2-7	TRBD1	15	TGCACCAGCAGCGCCGGGACAGACCAACTCGGAGAGCAGTACTTC	CTSSAGTDQLGEQYF
-	TRBV20-1	TRBJ1-3	-	15	TGCAGTGCGCCAGTTGGGTCCATGGCTGGAAACACCATATATTTT	CSAPVGSMAGNTIYF
-	TRBV6-5	TRBJ2-7	-	15	TGTGCCAGCAGTCCTACCGGGGCTAGCGCCTACGAGCAGTACTTC	CASSPTGASAYEQYF
-	TRBV9	TRBJ1-2	-	14	TGTGCCAGCAGCGTGGGATGGATATCCGGCGGCTACACCTTC	CASSVGWISGGYTF
-	TRBV2	TRBJ1-2	-	13	TGTGCCAGTCCGGCACAGGAGAACTATGGCTACACCTTC	CASPAQENYGYTF
-	TRBV7-8	TRBJ2-3	-	14	TGTGCCAGCAGCTTTGCGACGGACACAGATACGCAGTATTTT	CASSFATDTDTQYF
few	TRBV20-1	TRBJ2-5	TRBD1	15	TGCAGTGCTATTGAGGCAGGGGGCGTCCAAGAGACCCAGTACTTC	CSAIEAGGVQETQYF
-	TRBV20-1	TRBJ2-1	-	12	TGCAGTGCAGGCCCTTTGAGGCCCGAGCAGTTCTTC	CSAGPLRPEQFF
-	TRBV5-1	TRBJ2-7	-	14	TGCGCCAGCAGCTGGGACGGACTCTCCTACGAGCAGTACTTC	CASSWDGLSYEQYF
-	TRBV12-3/TRBV12-4	TRBJ1-2	-	13	TGTGCCAGCACCAGGGCGGGGGGCCGTGGCTACACCTTC	CASTRAGGRGYTF
-	TRBV14	TRBJ2-3	-	13	TGTGCCAGCAGCCAAGATATCGGAGATACGCAGTATTTT	CASSQDIGDTQYF
-	TRBV12-3/TRBV12-4	TRBJ1-2	-	13	TGTGTCAGCAGTTTAAGGGGGGGCTATGGCTACACCTTC	CVSSLRGGYGYTF
-	TRBV13	TRBJ2-7	TRBD1	14	TGTGCCAGCAGCTTTGGACAGGGGGCCTCCGAGCAGTACTTC	CASSFGQGASEQYF
few	TRBV5-6	TRBJ2-3	-	14	TGTGCCAGCAGCTTGTTTGCCCGCACAGATACGCAGTATTTT	CASSLFARTDTQYF
few	TRBV12-3/TRBV12-4	TRBJ1-2	-	13	TGTGCCAGCAGTTGGAAATCGAACTATGGCTACACCTTC	CASSWKSNYGYTF
few	TRBV3-1	TRBJ2-1	-	17	TGTGCCAGCAGCCAAGGAGGAGTACAGGGAACTCAGGATGAGCAGTTCTTC	CASSQGGVQGTQDEQFF